This T cell receptor (beta chain) was sequenced in a study of metastatic and nonmetastatic thyroid tumors. Whole-study context: Across peripheral blood and tumor or nodule tissue samples taken from malignant and benign thyroid patients, the repertoires were compared with one another. The study, taken as a whole, reports: Malignant tumors reportedly showed significantly higher TCR beta diversity than benign nodules in both blood and tumor.

The CDR3 contains 16 residues. J was trimmed by 10 bases and V by 5 bases; bases with no gene match: 12. Germline loops: CDR1 DFQATT, CDR2 SNEGSKA (reference sequence). Patients were all untreated before their thyroid surgery. Remarks on this clone: Its target is not known.

Methods used by the authors: Between-group CDR3 differences, defined by clinicopathological status, yielded a distant-metastasis classifier for papillary thyroid cancer. Using MiXCR, TCRdb reanalyzed the PCR reads. The V and J calls follow TCRdb's processing rather than the paper's. This table holds about 53,000 clones, 20% found once. The chain is built from TRBV20-1 and TRBJ2-3; 16 nucleotides align to TRBD2. Sample: blood. The sequence was collected from a female donor with papillary thyroid cancer or a benign thyroid nodule (not recorded which). Some clones in this sample may be carry-over from other donors' samples. DNA of the CDR3: TGCAGTGCTTCCGGGACTAGCGGGAGGGCAACTCCAGCGCAGTATTTT. Amino acid sequence: CSASGTSGRATPAQYF.